This is a list of T cell receptor beta chains from one sample in a study of CD8+CD57+ T cells in acquired aplastic anemia. In TCRdb, the reads were re-called with MiXCR into one record per CDR3 protein. The repertoire holds about 220,000 distinct CDR3 sequences, with roughly 33% as singletons. Source material: sorted CD4+, CD8+, or CD8+CD57+ T cells (not recorded which) from PBMCs. Receptors were obtained from a human donor in good health, serving as a control. CDR3s include the opening cysteine and the closing phenylalanine or tryptophan.

cdr3_length j_call v_call cdr3_aa
13 TRBJ1-6 TRBV29-1 CSVRQEIESPLHF
15 TRBJ2-7 TRBV2 CASSLGASGEYEQYF
17 TRBJ2-1 TRBV4-1 CASSPELAGPTYNEQFF
14 TRBJ2-2 TRBV10-3 CATDTGQNTGELFF
14 TRBJ2-2 TRBV6-5 CASSFSVSTGELFF
14 TRBJ1-2 TRBV4-1 CASSQKDRANGYTF
14 TRBJ2-3 TRBV3-1 CASTPGHLTDTQYF
15 TRBJ2-7 TRBV7-7 CASSDTSGGSYEQYF
13 TRBJ2-1 TRBV24-1 CATSVWDSNEQFF
16 TRBJ1-1 TRBV20-1 CSARDYRGVVNTEAFF
14 TRBJ1-5 TRBV20-1 CSARDTGFQQPQHF